These 8 T cell receptor beta chains share one sample of origin, sequenced in a study of cytomegalovirus exposure and HLA in healthy donors. Primers included in the PCR were 60 Vbeta and 13 Jbeta primers. Repertoires were generated with immunoSEQ multiplex PCR, while TCRdb's copy carries only in-frame clones and drops some. The table has about 130,000 clones, 55% to 75% seen once; the top ten hold 1.5% to 2%. The sequenced sample consisted of PBMCs. These receptors all come from a man younger than 45 in good health and CMV-seropositive.

This chain joins TRBV5-1 and TRBJ2-1; TRBD2 agrees at 12 bases. CDR3 length: 23 amino acids. The ends lost 4 bases at V and 4 bases at J; junction bases unmatched: 27. CDR1 is SGHRS, CDR2 YFSETQ, per germline. The CDR3 DNA is TGCGCCAGCAGCCTCCGACCTTCCCCCCAGAGACTAGCGGGAGAGGGGCTATACAATGAGCAGTTCTTC. Protein sequence: CASSLRPSPQRLAGEGLYNEQFF.

The chain carries TRBV2 and TRBJ1-5; TRBD1 is a possible D gene (6 bases). CDR1 is SNHLY, CDR2 FYNNEI, per germline. V was pared by 6 bases and J by 5 bases, with 11 bases between. The CDR3 runs to 13 residues. The CDR3 protein is CASSGQIYQPQHF. The CDR3 DNA follows: TGTGCCAGCAGCGGACAGATCTATCAGCCCCAGCATTTT.

This CDR3 is CASSSDPTVYRGYF. The CDR3 DNA is TGTGCCAGCAGCTCCGACCCGACAGTCTATAGGGGGTACTTC. This sequence joins TRBV5-4 and TRBJ2-4, with D maybe TRBD1 (5 bases). The CDR3 loop spans 14 amino acids. Germline V gene lookup returns CDR1 SGHNT and CDR2 YYREEE (reference sequence). V lost 3 bases to trimming and J lost 15 bases, with 22 bases between them.

This clone was seen more than once but under ten times. This rearrangement joins TRBV18 to TRBJ1-4; the D gene is possibly TRBD1 (6 bases). This CDR3 has 15 residues. The germline V and J ends were trimmed by 3 bases and 3 bases, with 11 bases remaining between them. Per germline, CDR1 KGHSH and CDR2 LQKENI. The CDR3 nucleotides are TGTGCCAGCTCACCCCGGACAGTACCTAATGAAAAACTGTTTTTT. Its protein product is CASSPRTVPNEKLFF.

The chain recombines TRBV11-2 with TRBJ1-1; 9 bases agree with TRBD1. The CDR3 runs 14 residues. With 5 bases clipped from V and 5 bases from J, the junction kept 6 bases outside the gene matches. CDR1 SGHAT and CDR2 FQNNGV come from the germline V gene. The CDR3 nucleotides read TGTGCCAGCAGCCAAGACAGGGGGACAACTGAAGCTTTCTTT. It yields the protein CASSQDRGTTEAFF.

J is TRBJ2-1 and V is TRBV11-2; no clear D. V was shortened by 7 bases and J by 6 bases, with 10 bases between the two germline ends. CDR1 SGHAT and CDR2 FQNNGV come from the germline V gene. CDR3 size: 12 residues. The CDR3, as DNA: TGTGCCAGCACCCTTAGATTCAATGAGCAGTTCTTC. Its protein product is CASTLRFNEQFF.

This chain joins TRBV5-6 and TRBJ1-1; D perhaps matches TRBD1 (5 bases). Trimming took 0 bases from V and 4 from J, leaving 10 bases between them. Germline lookup yields CDR1 SGHDT and CDR2 YYEEEE. There are 14 residues in the CDR3. CDR3 in amino acids: CASSLAGGITEAFF. The CDR3 nucleotides are TGTGCCAGCAGCTTGGCCGGGGGAATCACTGAAGCTTTCTTT. Full variable domain (rest looked up from reference TRBV5-6 and TRBJ1-1): DAGVTQSPTHLIKTRGQQVTLRCSPKSGHDTVSWYQQALGQGPQFIFQYYEEEERQRGNFPDRFSGHQFPNYSSELNVNALLLGDSALYLCASSLAGGITEAFFGQGTRLTVV.

V gene TRBV5-1 combines with J gene TRBJ2-5; 9 bases map to TRBD1. This CDR3 has 15 amino acids. J was trimmed by 5 bases and V by 4 bases; bases with no gene match: 9. Germline-derived CDR1 and CDR2 are SGHRS and YFSETQ. CDR3 nucleotide sequence: TGCGCCAGCAGCACTGCGACAGGGGGGTGGGAGACCCAGTACTTC. As protein: CASSTATGGWETQYF.